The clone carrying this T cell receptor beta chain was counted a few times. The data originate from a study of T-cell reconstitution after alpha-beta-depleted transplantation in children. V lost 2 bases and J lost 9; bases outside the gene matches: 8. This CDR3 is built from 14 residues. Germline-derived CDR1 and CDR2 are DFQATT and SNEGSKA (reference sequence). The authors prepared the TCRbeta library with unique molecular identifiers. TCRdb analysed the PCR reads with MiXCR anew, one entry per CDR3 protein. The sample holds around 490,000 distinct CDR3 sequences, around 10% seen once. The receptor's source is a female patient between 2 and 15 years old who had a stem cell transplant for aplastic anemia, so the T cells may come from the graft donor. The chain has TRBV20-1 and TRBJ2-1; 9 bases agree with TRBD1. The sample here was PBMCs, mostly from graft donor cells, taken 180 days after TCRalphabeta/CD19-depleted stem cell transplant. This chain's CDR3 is CSARPGTGLVEQFF. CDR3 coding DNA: TGCAGTGCTAGACCTGGGACAGGGTTGGTTGAGCAGTTCTTC.